This TCR beta chain was sequenced during a study of shared clonotypes between healthy human individuals. Study-wide context: Donors were a couple of women and three men aged 18 to 49. There were three CD4 naive, three CD4 memory, two CD8 naive and one CD8 memory plates per donor.

Germline loops: CDR1 SGHRS, CDR2 YFSETQ. Trimming removed 2 bases from V and 4 bases from J, with 13 bases in between. The length of the CDR3 is 15 residues. Assay runs were performed at deep level. Clones were read by immunoSEQ multiplex PCR, and TCRdb kept only the in-frame ones, dropping some. The data hold roughly 760,000 clones, with 74% observed a single time. This clone occurred a few times. Sequencing input: memory CD4+ T cells sorted from blood. Specified subset: CD45RA-negative fraction. The origin of this receptor is a woman in her twenties or thirties in good health. The chain carries TRBV5-1 and TRBJ2-1, with unresolved D. The CDR3 nucleotides read TGCGCCAGCAGCTTAGATTCGCCCCGGTACAATGAGCAGTTCTTC. It translates to CASSLDSPRYNEQFF.